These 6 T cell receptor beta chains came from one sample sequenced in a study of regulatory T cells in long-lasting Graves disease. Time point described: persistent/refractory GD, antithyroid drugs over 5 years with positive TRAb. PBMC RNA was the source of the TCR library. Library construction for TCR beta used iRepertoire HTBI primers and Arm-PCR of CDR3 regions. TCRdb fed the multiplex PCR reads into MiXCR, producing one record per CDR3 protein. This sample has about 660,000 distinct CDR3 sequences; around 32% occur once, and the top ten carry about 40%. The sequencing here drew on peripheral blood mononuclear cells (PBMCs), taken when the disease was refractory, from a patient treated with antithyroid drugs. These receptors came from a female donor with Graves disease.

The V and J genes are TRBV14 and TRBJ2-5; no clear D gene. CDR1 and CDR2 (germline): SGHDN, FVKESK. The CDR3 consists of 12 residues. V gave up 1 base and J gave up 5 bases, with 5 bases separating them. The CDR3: CASSQGTETQYF. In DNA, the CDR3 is TGTGCCAGCAGCCAAGGGACGGAGACCCAGTACTTC.

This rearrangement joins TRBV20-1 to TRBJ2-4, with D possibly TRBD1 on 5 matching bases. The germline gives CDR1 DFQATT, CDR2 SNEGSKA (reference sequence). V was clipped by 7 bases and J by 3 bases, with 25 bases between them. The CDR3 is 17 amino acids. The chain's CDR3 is CSGRRAWQGPLKNIQYF. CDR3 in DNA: TGCAGTGGAAGACGGGCTTGGCAGGGCCCTCTCAAAAACATTCAGTACTTC.

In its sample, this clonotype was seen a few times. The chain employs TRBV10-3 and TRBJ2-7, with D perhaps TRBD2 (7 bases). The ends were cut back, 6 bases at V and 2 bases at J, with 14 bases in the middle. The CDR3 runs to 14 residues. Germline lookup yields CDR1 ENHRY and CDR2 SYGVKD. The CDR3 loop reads CAIRSGGATYEQYF. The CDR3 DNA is TGTGCCATCAGGAGTGGGGGGGCTACCTACGAGCAGTACTTC.

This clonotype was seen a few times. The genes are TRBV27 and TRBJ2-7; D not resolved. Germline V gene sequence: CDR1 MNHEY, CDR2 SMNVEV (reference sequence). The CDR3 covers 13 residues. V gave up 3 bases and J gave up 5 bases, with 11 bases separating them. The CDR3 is CASSFAASDEQYF. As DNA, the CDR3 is TGTGCCAGCAGTTTTGCAGCTTCAGACGAGCAGTACTTC.

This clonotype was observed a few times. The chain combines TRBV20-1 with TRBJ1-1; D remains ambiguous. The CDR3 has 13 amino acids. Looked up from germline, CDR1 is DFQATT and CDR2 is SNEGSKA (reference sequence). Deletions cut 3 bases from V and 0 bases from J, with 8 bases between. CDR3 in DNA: TGCAGTGCTAGCGCAACAGTGAACACTGAAGCTTTCTTT. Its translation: CSASATVNTEAFF.

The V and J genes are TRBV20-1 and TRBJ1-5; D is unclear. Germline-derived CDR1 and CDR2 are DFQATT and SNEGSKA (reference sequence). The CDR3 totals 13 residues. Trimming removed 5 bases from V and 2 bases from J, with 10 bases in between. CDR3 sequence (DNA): TGCAGTGCTCTGGGATCGGGCAATCAGCCCCAGCATTTT. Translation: CSALGSGNQPQHF.